A selection of T cell receptor beta chains follows, all from one sample in a study of CD8+ T cells in alopecia areata. Clones were sequenced by immunoSEQ multiplex PCR, and TCRdb holds only the in-frame ones, with some missing. The table lists 90,000 to 100,000 clones, 60% to 65% of them singletons. The sample was CD8+ T cells sorted from blood, taken at week 4, from a patient treated with tofacitinib. These TCRs come from a human donor with alopecia areata. Each CDR3 is given with its conserved first and last residue. The order of the fields is CDR3 protein, D gene, V gene, J gene. A D gene is named only where the DNA matches it firmly.

CDR3 protein: CASSLWGNQPQHF
D gene: .
V gene: TRBV11-1
J gene: TRBJ1-5

CDR3 protein: CASITVRGLATEETQYF
D gene: TRBD2
V gene: TRBV7-9
J gene: TRBJ2-5

CDR3 protein: CAWSAPRRSSYEQYF
D gene: .
V gene: TRBV30
J gene: TRBJ2-7

CDR3 protein: CASSPPRTSSVPDTQYF
D gene: .
V gene: TRBV18
J gene: TRBJ2-3

CDR3 protein: CSVEEGATGPQHF
D gene: TRBD1
V gene: TRBV29-1
J gene: TRBJ1-5

CDR3 protein: CASSLEKRSTDTQYF
D gene: .
V gene: TRBV11-2
J gene: TRBJ2-3

CDR3 protein: CAWSGGTLEQFF
D gene: .
V gene: TRBV30
J gene: TRBJ2-1

CDR3 protein: CASSLSGAENTGELFF
D gene: .
V gene: TRBV7-9
J gene: TRBJ2-2

CDR3 protein: CASSPGTHDYEQYF
D gene: .
V gene: TRBV4-1
J gene: TRBJ2-7

CDR3 protein: CASSTPTGTDITEAFF
D gene: TRBD1
V gene: TRBV9
J gene: TRBJ1-1

CDR3 protein: CASSLTGTAEAFF
D gene: .
V gene: TRBV27
J gene: TRBJ1-1

CDR3 protein: CASSEYFSAWAFF
D gene: .
V gene: TRBV25-1
J gene: TRBJ1-1

CDR3 protein: CASSSGTVRGGYTF
D gene: TRBD1
V gene: TRBV7-9
J gene: TRBJ1-2

CDR3 protein: CASSVDNSGSFIVEQFF
D gene: TRBD2
V gene: TRBV9
J gene: TRBJ2-1

CDR3 protein: CASSQDRGRGNGYTF
D gene: .
V gene: TRBV4-3
J gene: TRBJ1-2

CDR3 protein: CASSLPRGPPNF
D gene: .
V gene: TRBV27
J gene: TRBJ2-4

CDR3 protein: CASSLVTATYEQYF
D gene: .
V gene: TRBV5-6
J gene: TRBJ2-7

CDR3 protein: CASSPTGGHNSPLHF
D gene: TRBD1
V gene: TRBV5-4
J gene: TRBJ1-6

CDR3 protein: CASSYSGLAGGWYF
D gene: TRBD2
V gene: TRBV6-6
J gene: TRBJ2-7

CDR3 protein: CASSEGGTYEQYF
D gene: .
V gene: TRBV6-1
J gene: TRBJ2-7

CDR3 protein: CASSLHGSELYEQYF
D gene: .
V gene: TRBV7-2
J gene: TRBJ2-7

CDR3 protein: CASSFGQGDGYTF
D gene: TRBD1
V gene: TRBV7-9
J gene: TRBJ1-2

CDR3 protein: CASSSSGTGGTEAFF
D gene: TRBD1
V gene: TRBV5-1
J gene: TRBJ1-1

CDR3 protein: CASSQHPPSGASQETQYF
D gene: TRBD2
V gene: TRBV4-3
J gene: TRBJ2-5

CDR3 protein: CASSFSGGGRGYTF
D gene: .
V gene: TRBV28
J gene: TRBJ1-2

CDR3 protein: CASSLPLDTQYF
D gene: .
V gene: TRBV9
J gene: TRBJ2-3

CDR3 protein: CAVETYNEQFF
D gene: .
V gene: TRBV27
J gene: TRBJ2-1